The 17 T cell receptor beta chains given below trace back to one sample, sequenced in a study of blood T cell repertoires in COVID-19. Profiling relied on immunoSEQ multiplex PCR, and the TCRdb table lists in-frame clones only, not all of them. The sample yields about 180,000 clones, about 81% seen once. The sample comprised peripheral blood. Receptors were obtained from a woman older than 75 with COVID-19, enrolled during active disease.

This clone was observed a single time. This chain joins TRBV13 and TRBJ2-5; D is perhaps TRBD2 (6 bases). The CDR3 consists of 19 residues. Trimming took 0 bases from V and 0 from J, leaving 20 bases between them. Germline-derived CDR1 and CDR2 are PRHDT and FYEKMQ (reference sequence). The CDR3 DNA follows: TGTGCCAGCAGCTTAGGTTTTGGTCGCGGTCCGGGGGACCAAGAGACCCAGTACTTC. This codes for CASSLGFGRGPGDQETQYF. The variable domain in full, completed from reference TRBV13 and TRBJ2-5, reads AAGVIQSPRHLIKEKRETATLKCYPIPRHDTVYWYQQGPGQDPQFLISFYEKMQSDKGSIPDRFSAQQFSDYHSELNMSSLELGDSALYFCASSLGFGRGPGDQETQYFGPGTRLLVL.

This chain connects TRBV9 to TRBJ2-1; perhaps TRBD1 as D (5 bases). V lost 3 bases and J 0 bases, leaving 16 bases between the germline ends. The CDR3 consists of 17 residues. CDR1 is SGDLS and CDR2 is YYNGEE in the germline V gene. The CDR3 region has the DNA TGTGCCAGCAGCGGATTGGGGCAATCAAGCTCCTACAATGAGCAGTTCTTC. This encodes CASSGLGQSSSYNEQFF.

The chain carries TRBV27 and TRBJ2-7; TRBD2 matches at 7 bases. Trimming took 8 bases from V and 3 from J; bases not matched to a gene: 7. The CDR3 spans 13 residues. The V gene's germline CDR1 is MNHEY and CDR2 SMNVEV (reference sequence). DNA for the CDR3: TGTGCCAGCGGCCGTGGCGGGGGCTACGAGCAGTACTTC. Its translation is CASGRGGGYEQYF.

The chain combines TRBV7-9 with TRBJ1-1; a weak D match, TRBD1 (5 bases). V lost 5 bases and J lost 1, with 14 bases in between. This CDR3 spans 15 amino acids. The germline V gene has CDR1 SEHNR and CDR2 FQNEAQ (reference sequence). The CDR3 loop is CASSLTTATNTEAFF. CDR3 nucleotides: TGTGCCAGCAGCCTGACGACAGCAACGAACACTGAAGCTTTCTTT.

This clone was counted between two and nine times. The chain uses TRBV12-3 or TRBV12-4 and TRBJ1-2; weak D call: TRBD1 (5 bases). The CDR3 length is 13 residues. The V gene lost 6 bases and the J gene lost 2 bases, with 10 bases spanning the gap. In DNA form, the CDR3 reads TGTGCCAGCAGATCGGGGGGAAACTATGGCTACACCTTC. Amino acids: CASRSGGNYGYTF.

This chain connects TRBV12-3 or TRBV12-4 to TRBJ2-3, with D unresolved. This CDR3 is built from 12 residues. V lost 6 bases and J lost 7, with 11 bases in between. CDR3 nucleotide sequence: TGTGCCAGCAGCAATACACGATATACGCAGTATTTT. This encodes CASSNTRYTQYF.

The CDR3 is CASSYSLAGRYNEQFF. CDR3 nucleotide sequence: TGTGCCAGCAGTTACTCCTTAGCGGGGAGATACAATGAGCAGTTCTTC. The rearrangement links TRBV6-5 to TRBJ2-1; 8 bases are shared with TRBD2. V dropped 0 bases and J dropped 4; count of bases not matched to a gene: 5. There are 16 residues in the CDR3. Germline V lookup: CDR1 MNHEY, CDR2 SVGAGI.

The rearrangement links TRBV9 to TRBJ2-2; 8 nucleotides line up with TRBD1. The germline V gene has CDR1 SGDLS and CDR2 YYNGEE. CDR3 length: 16 amino acids. Trimming cost V 4 bases and J 3 bases; bases outside gene matches: 8. CDR3 sequence reads: CASSSPGGVDTGELFF. The CDR3 DNA is TGTGCCAGCAGCAGTCCAGGGGGCGTGGACACCGGGGAGCTGTTTTTT.

V and J are TRBV2 and TRBJ2-7; 15 nucleotides line up with TRBD2. J lost 5 bases, V lost 6 bases, and 5 bases had no gene match. The length of the CDR3 is 15 residues. Germline V gene lookup returns CDR1 SNHLY and CDR2 FYNNEI. The chain's CDR3 is CASRPGLAGGDEQYF. The CDR3 bases are TGTGCCAGCAGACCCGGACTAGCGGGAGGGGACGAGCAGTACTTC.

V usage is TRBV29-1 and J usage is TRBJ2-1, with D maybe TRBD2 (5 bases). V lost 8 bases to trimming and J lost 4 bases, with 12 bases between them. The CDR3 runs 12 residues. The germline V gene has CDR1 SQVTM and CDR2 ANQGSEA. CDR3 protein: CSLLDLYNEQFF. Here the CDR3 DNA reads TGCAGCTTACTGGACTTATACAATGAGCAGTTCTTC.

The V and J genes are TRBV18 and TRBJ1-5, with D maybe TRBD1 (5 bases). Germline values: CDR1 KGHSH, CDR2 LQKENI. Trimming took off 3 bases at V and 5 bases at J, with 14 bases between the two ends. The CDR3 runs to 15 residues. The chain's CDR3 is CASSPRGILDQPQHF. In DNA form, the CDR3 reads TGTGCCAGCTCACCCCGGGGGATCTTAGATCAGCCCCAGCATTTT.

The chain has TRBV28 and TRBJ2-3; 7 bases fit TRBD2. CDR3 length equals 14 residues. Germline CDR1 reads MDHEN; CDR2 reads SYDVKM. V lost 6 bases to trimming and J lost 0 bases; unmatched junction nucleotides: 3. CDR3 sequence reads: CASSPSGSTDTQYF. CDR3 coding DNA: TGTGCCAGCAGCCCTAGCGGTAGCACAGATACGCAGTATTTT.

The chain joins TRBV9 to TRBJ1-1, with D perhaps matching TRBD1 (6 bases). The CDR3 loop spans 14 amino acids. The V gene lost 0 bases and the J gene lost 10 bases, with 16 bases spanning the gap. Germline CDR1 reads SGDLS; CDR2 reads YYNGEE. The CDR3 DNA sequence: TGTGCCAGCAGCGTAGAAATCGGGGGGCAAGGAGCTTTCTTT. As protein: CASSVEIGGQGAFF.

CDR3 residues: CASSPLSGAGANVLTF. CDR3 nucleotide sequence: TGTGCCAGCTCACCATTATCCGGTGCTGGGGCCAACGTCCTGACTTTC. The chain uses TRBV18 and TRBJ2-6, with D unresolved. Trimming took off 2 bases at V and 2 bases at J, with 10 bases between the two ends. Germline V CDR1 and CDR2: KGHSH, LQKENI. The CDR3 totals 16 residues.

The chain employs TRBV7-8 and TRBJ1-1; tentative D call: TRBD1 (5 bases). The germline V gene has CDR1 SGHVS and CDR2 FQNEAQ. The CDR3 is 12 amino acids. Trimming stripped 1 base from V and 10 bases from J, with 10 bases between. The CDR3 DNA reads TGTGCCAGCAGCTTAGGAGCCAGGGTAGCTTTCTTT. This codes for CASSLGARVAFF.

The chain carries TRBV28 and TRBJ2-5, with 9 positions matching TRBD1. Trimming cost V 5 bases and J 5 bases; bases outside gene matches: 9. This CDR3 contains 15 residues. Germline values: CDR1 MDHEN, CDR2 SYDVKM. For the CDR3, the DNA is TGTGCCAGCAGTCGTTTCCGGGACAGGGAGGAGACCCAGTACTTC. It encodes CASSRFRDREETQYF.

The V gene is TRBV28, the J gene TRBJ2-1; 7 bases align to TRBD2. The V segment lost 6 bases and the J segment 0 bases; nucleotides outside the gene matches: 20. The CDR3 totals 20 residues. CDR1 and CDR2 (germline): MDHEN, SYDVKM. CDR3 residues: CASSSQASGLTSSSYNEQFF. The CDR3 DNA follows: TGTGCCAGCAGCTCTCAAGCTAGCGGACTAACCTCGAGCTCCTACAATGAGCAGTTCTTC.